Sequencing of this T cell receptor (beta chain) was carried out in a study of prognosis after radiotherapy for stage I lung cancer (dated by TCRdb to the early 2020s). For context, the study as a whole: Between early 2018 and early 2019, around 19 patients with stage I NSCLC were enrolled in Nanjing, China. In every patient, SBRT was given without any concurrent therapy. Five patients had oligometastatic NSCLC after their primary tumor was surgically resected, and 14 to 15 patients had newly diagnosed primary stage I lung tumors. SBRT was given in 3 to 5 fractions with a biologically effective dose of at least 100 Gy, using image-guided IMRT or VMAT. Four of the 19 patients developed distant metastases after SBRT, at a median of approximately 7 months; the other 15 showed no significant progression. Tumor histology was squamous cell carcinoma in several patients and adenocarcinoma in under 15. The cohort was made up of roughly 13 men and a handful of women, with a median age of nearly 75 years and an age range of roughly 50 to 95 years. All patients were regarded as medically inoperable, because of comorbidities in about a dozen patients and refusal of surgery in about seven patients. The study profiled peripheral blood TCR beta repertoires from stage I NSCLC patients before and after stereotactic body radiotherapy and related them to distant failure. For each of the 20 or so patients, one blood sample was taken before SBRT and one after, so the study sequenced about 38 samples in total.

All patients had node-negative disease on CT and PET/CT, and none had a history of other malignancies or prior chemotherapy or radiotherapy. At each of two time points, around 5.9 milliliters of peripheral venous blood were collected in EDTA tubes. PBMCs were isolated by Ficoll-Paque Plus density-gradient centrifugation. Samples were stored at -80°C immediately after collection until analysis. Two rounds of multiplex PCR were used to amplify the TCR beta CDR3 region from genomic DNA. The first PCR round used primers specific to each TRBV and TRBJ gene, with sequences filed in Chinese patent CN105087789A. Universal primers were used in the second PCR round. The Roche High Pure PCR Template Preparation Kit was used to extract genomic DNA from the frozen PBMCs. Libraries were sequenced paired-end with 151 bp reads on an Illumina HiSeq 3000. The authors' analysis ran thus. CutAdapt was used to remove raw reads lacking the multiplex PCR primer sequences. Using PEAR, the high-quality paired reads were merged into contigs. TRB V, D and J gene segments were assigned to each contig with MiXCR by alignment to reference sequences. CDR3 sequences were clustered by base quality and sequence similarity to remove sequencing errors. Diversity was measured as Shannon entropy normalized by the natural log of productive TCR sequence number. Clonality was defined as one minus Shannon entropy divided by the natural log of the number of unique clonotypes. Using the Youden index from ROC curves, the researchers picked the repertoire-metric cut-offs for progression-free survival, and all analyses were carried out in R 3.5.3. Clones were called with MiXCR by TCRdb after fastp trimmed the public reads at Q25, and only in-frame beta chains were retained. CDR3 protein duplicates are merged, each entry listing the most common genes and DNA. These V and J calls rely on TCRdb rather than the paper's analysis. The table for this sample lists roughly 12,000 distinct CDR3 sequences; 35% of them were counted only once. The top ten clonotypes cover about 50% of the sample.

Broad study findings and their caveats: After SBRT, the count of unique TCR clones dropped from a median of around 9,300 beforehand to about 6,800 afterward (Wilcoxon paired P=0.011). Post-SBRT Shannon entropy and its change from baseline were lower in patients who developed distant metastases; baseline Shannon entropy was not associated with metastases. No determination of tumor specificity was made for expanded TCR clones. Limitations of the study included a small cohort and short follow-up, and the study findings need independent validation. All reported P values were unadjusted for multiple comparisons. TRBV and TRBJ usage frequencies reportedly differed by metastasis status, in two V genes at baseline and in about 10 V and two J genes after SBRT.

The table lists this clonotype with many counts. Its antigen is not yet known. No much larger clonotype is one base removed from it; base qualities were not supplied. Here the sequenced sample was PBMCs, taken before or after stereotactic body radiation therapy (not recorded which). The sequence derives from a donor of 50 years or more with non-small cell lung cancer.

CDR3 sequence: CASSVKEQPQHF. DNA sequence: TGTGCCAGCAGTGTAAAGGAACAGCCCCAGCATTTT. The chain is assembled from TRBV2 and TRBJ1-5; confidence is insufficient to name the D gene. The CDR3 measures 12 amino acids from cysteine to phenylalanine. Of the read, only the CDR3 DNA is kept; its 36 bases are in frame from base 1. V loses 4 bases of germline sequence and J loses 7 bases, and the interval between the two ends is 8 bases. Looking up the germline V gene yields CDR1 SNHLY and CDR2 FYNNEI.